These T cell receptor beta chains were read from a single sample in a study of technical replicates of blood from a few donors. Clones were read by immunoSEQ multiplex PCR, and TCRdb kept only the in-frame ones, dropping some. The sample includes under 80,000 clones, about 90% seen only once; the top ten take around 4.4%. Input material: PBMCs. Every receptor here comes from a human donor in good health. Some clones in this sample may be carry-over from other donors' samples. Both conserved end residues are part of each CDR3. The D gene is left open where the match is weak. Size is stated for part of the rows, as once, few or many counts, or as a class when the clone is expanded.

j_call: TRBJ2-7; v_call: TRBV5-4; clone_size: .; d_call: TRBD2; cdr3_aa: CASSLGIAGAYEQYF; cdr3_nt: TGTGCCAGCAGCTTGGGGATAGCGGGGGCCTACGAGCAGTACTTC
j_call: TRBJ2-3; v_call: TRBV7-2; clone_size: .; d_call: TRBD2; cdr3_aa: CASSRVGLAGGATDTQYF; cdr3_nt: TGTGCCAGCAGCCGAGTCGGTCTAGCGGGAGGGGCAACCGATACGCAGTATTTT
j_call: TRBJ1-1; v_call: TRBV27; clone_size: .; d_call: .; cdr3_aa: CASSFPRPGTLNTEAFF; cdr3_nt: TGTGCCAGCAGTTTCCCCCGCCCCGGGACACTGAACACTGAAGCTTTCTTT
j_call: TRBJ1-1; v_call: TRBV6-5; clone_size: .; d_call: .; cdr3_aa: CASSWTQGNTEAFF; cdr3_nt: TGTGCCAGCAGTTGGACCCAGGGTAACACTGAAGCTTTCTTT
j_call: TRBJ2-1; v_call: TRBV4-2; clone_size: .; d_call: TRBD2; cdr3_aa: CASSHPSGGNEQFF; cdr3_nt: TGTGCCAGCAGCCATCCTAGCGGGGGCAATGAGCAGTTCTTC
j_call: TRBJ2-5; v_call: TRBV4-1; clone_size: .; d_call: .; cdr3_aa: CASSWGRVAVDQETQYF; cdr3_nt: TGCGCCAGCAGTTGGGGCCGAGTAGCGGTGGATCAAGAGACCCAGTACTTC
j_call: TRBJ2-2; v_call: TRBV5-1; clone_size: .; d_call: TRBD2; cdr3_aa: CASSLGLAGGPNTGELFF; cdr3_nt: TGCGCCAGCAGCTTGGGCCTAGCGGGAGGGCCGAACACCGGGGAGCTGTTTTTT
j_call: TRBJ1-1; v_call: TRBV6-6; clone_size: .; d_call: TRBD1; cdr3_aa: CASSAGGVITEAFF; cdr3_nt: TGTGCCAGCAGTGCAGGGGGAGTGATCACTGAAGCTTTCTTT
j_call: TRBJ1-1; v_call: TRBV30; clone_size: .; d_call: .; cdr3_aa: CAWSVLTNTEAFF; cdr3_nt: TGTGCCTGGAGTGTACTAACGAACACTGAAGCTTTCTTT
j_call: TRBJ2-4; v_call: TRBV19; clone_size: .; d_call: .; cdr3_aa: CASSISLANIQYF; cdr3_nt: TGTGCCAGTAGTATTTCACTAGCCAACATTCAGTACTTC
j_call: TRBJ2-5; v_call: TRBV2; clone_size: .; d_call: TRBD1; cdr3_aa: CASTRTGNQETQYF; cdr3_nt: TGTGCCAGCACCAGGACAGGGAACCAAGAGACCCAGTACTTC
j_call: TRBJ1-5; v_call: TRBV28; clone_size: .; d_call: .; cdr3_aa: CASSSAGGGQPQHF; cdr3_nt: TGTGCCAGCAGTTCAGCGGGCGGAGGTCAGCCCCAGCATTTT
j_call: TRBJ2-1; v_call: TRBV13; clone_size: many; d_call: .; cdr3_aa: CASSLEGGSEGSYNEQFF; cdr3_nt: TGTGCCAGCAGCTTAGAGGGGGGGTCGGAGGGGTCCTACAATGAGCAGTTCTTC
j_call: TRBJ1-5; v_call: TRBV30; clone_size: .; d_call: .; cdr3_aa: CAWSGLPNQPQHF; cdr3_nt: TGTGCCTGGTCTGGGCTCCCGAATCAGCCCCAGCATTTT
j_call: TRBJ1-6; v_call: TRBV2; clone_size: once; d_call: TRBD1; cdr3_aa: CASRGQGDYNSPLHF; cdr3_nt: TGTGCCAGCAGAGGACAGGGGGACTATAATTCACCCCTCCACTTT
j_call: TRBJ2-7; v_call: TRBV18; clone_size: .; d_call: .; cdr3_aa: CASSPSRIHEQYF; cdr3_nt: TGTGCCAGCTCACCTTCGAGGATCCACGAGCAGTACTTC
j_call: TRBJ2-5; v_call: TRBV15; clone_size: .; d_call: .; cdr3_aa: CATSGPERGFQETQYF; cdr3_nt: TGTGCCACCAGCGGACCAGAACGGGGGTTCCAAGAGACCCAGTACTTC
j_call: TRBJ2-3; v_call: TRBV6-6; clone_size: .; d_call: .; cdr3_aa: CASRTGSDTQYF; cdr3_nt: TGTGCCAGCAGAACAGGGTCAGATACGCAGTATTTT
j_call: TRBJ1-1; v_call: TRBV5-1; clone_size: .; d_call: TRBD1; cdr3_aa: CASSTNRGPGDTEAFF; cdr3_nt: TGCGCCAGCAGCACCAACAGGGGGCCTGGGGACACTGAAGCTTTCTTT
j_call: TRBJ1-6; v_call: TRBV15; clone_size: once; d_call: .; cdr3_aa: CATSRDKGDYNSPLHF; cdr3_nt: TGTGCCACCAGCAGAGATAAAGGGGATTATAATTCACCCCTCCACTTT
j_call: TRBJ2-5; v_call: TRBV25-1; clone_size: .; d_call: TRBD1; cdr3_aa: CASSELGTVETQYF; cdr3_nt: TGTGCCAGCAGTGAATTGGGGACAGTAGAGACCCAGTACTTC
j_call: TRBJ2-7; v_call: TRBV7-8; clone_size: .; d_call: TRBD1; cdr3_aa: CASSLETGYEQYF; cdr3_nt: TGTGCCAGCAGCTTAGAGACAGGGTACGAGCAGTACTTC
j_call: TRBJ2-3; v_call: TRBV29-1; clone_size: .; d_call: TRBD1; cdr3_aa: CSARTGFTDTQYF; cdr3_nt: TGCAGCGCACGGACAGGGTTCACAGATACGCAGTATTTT
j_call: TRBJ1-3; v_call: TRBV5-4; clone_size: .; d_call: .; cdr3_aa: CASSVTGNTIYF; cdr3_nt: TGTGCCAGCAGCGTAACAGGAAACACCATATATTTT
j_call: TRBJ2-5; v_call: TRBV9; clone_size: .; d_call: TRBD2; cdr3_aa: CASSVDFSGRGAQYF; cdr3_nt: TGTGCCAGCAGCGTAGATTTTAGCGGGAGAGGGGCCCAGTACTTC
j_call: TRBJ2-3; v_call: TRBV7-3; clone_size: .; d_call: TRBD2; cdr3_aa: CASSLGLAGDTQYF; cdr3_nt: TGTGCCAGCAGCTTAGGACTAGCAGGGGATACGCAGTATTTT
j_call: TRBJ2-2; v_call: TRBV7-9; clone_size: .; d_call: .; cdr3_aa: CASSPPRGPNTGELFF; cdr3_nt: TGTGCCAGCAGCCCCCCGCGGGGGCCGAACACCGGGGAGCTGTTTTTT
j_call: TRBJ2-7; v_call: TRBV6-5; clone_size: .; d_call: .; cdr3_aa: CASSYSKGYEQYF; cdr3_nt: TGTGCCAGCAGTTACTCGAAGGGGTACGAGCAGTACTTC
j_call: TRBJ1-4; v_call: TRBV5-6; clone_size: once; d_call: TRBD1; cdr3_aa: CASSFGQVMNEKLFF; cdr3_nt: TGTGCCAGCAGCTTTGGACAGGTCATGAATGAAAAACTGTTTTTT
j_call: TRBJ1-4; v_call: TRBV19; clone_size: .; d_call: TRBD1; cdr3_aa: CASSTRGQFGLGNEKLFF; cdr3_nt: TGTGCCAGTAGTACCAGGGGACAGTTCGGTCTCGGTAATGAAAAACTGTTTTTT
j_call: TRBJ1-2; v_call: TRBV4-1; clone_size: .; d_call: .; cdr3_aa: CASSQDGVSGYTF; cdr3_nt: TGCGCCAGCAGCCAAGACGGGGTGTCGGGCTACACCTTC
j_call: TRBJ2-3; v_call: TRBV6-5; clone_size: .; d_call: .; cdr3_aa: CASSYSPGVGDTQYF; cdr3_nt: TGTGCCAGCAGTTATTCCCCAGGGGTGGGGGATACGCAGTATTTT
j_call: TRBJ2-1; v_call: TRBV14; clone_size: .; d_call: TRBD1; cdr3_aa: CASTPGTGGSWNEQFF; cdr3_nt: TGTGCCAGCACCCCTGGGACAGGGGGCAGTTGGAATGAGCAGTTCTTC
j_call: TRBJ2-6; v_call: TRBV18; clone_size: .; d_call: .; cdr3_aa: CASSPPLKTLGANVLTF; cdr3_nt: TGTGCCAGCTCACCACCTTTAAAGACTCTAGGGGCCAACGTCCTGACTTTC
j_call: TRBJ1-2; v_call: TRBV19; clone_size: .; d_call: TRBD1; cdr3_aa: CASSTGGYGYTF; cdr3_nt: TGTGCCAGTAGTACAGGGGGCTATGGCTACACCTTC
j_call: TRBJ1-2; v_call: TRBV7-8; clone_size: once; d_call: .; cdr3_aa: CASSLDRADGYTF; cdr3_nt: TGTGCCAGCAGCTTAGACAGGGCCGACGGCTACACCTTC
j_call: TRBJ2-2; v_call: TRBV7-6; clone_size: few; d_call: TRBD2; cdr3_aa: CASSTPLGAGLSTGELFF; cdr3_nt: TGTGCCAGCAGCACACCCCTGGGAGCGGGGTTATCCACCGGGGAGCTGTTTTTT
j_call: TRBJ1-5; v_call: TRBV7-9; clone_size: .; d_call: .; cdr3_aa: CASSLTAGDQPQHF; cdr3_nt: TGTGCCAGCAGCTTAACTGCAGGGGATCAGCCCCAGCATTTT
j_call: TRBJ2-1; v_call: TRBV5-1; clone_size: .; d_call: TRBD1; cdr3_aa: CASSSPDRGRYEQFF; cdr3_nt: TGCGCCAGCAGCTCCCCGGACAGGGGTCGGTATGAGCAGTTCTTC
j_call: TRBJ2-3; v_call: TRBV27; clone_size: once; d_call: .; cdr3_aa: CASSLMAGGGLDTQYF; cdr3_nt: TGTGCCAGCAGTTTAATGGCAGGGGGAGGTTTGGATACGCAGTATTTT
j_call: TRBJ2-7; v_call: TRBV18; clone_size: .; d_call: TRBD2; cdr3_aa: CASSQGLAGNYEQYF; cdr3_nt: TGTGCCAGCTCCCAAGGACTAGCGGGGAACTACGAGCAGTACTTC
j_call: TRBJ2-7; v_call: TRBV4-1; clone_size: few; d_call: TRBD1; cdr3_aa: CASSQGGTGRTYEQYF; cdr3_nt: TGCGCCAGCAGCCAAGGGGGGACAGGGAGAACATACGAGCAGTACTTC
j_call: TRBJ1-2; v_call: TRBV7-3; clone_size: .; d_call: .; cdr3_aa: CASSLRGGAGRDGYTF; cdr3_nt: TGTGCCAGCAGCTTAAGGGGAGGGGCCGGTAGGGATGGCTACACCTTC
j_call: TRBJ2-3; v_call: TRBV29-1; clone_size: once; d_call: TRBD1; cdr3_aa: CSINRGPADTQYF; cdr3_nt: TGCAGCATCAACAGGGGGCCCGCAGATACGCAGTATTTT
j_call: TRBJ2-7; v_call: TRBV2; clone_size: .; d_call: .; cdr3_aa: CASRRGGYEQYF; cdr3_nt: TGTGCCAGCCGTAGGGGGGGCTACGAGCAGTACTTC
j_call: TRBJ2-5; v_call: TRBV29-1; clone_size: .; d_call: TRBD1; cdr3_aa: CSVYRDRPGETQYF; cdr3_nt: TGCAGCGTTTACCGGGACAGGCCAGGAGAGACCCAGTACTTC
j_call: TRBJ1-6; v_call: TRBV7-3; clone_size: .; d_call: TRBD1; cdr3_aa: CASSWTGWGSPLHF; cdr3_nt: TGTGCCAGCAGCTGGACAGGGTGGGGTTCACCCCTCCACTTT
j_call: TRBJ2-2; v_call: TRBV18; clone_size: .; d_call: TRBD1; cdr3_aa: CASSPRDSNTGELFF; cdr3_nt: TGTGCCAGCTCACCTAGGGACAGCAACACCGGGGAGCTGTTTTTT
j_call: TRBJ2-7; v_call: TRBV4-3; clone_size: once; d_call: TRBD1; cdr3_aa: CASSLHERRGRLRGRIYEQYF; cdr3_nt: TGCGCCAGCAGCCTCCACGAGCGCAGGGGGCGCCTCCGGGGACGGATTTACGAGCAGTACTTC
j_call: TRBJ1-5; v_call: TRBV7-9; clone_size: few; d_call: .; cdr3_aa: CASSLSGGPQHF; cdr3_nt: TGTGCCAGCAGCTTAAGTGGAGGGCCCCAGCATTTT